A selection of T cell receptor beta chains follows, all from one sample in a study of blood T cell repertoires in COVID-19. Some clones are missing from TCRdb's copy, which holds only in-frame ones; the method was immunoSEQ multiplex PCR. This table has approximately 150,000 clones, 75% to 90% appearing once. The sequencing sample was made of peripheral blood. Source of these receptors: a woman in her fifties or sixties with active COVID-19. The CDR3 runs from the conserved cysteine through the conserved F or W. A D gene is named only where the DNA matches it firmly. Rows give clone size only sometimes, using once, few, many, or a class for an expanded clone.

TRBJ2-7 | TRBV7-2 | . | . | CASSQEGSRSYEQYF | TGTGCCAGCAGCCAGGAGGGTAGTCGGTCCTACGAGCAGTACTTC
TRBJ2-7 | TRBV28 | . | TRBD1 | CASSFWDRGYEQYF | TGTGCCAGCAGTTTCTGGGACAGGGGCTACGAGCAGTACTTC
TRBJ2-1 | TRBV4-2 | . | . | CASSQDRGLYNEQFF | TGTGCCAGCAGCCAAGACAGGGGTCTTTACAATGAGCAGTTCTTC
TRBJ2-5 | TRBV5-6 | . | . | CASTRRRTVSQETQYF | TGTGCCAGCACCCGTCGTCGGACAGTGTCCCAAGAGACCCAGTACTTC
TRBJ1-6 | TRBV15 | . | TRBD1 | CATSRIRQGAGNSPLHF | TGTGCCACCAGCAGAATACGACAGGGGGCCGGTAATTCACCCCTCCACTTT
TRBJ2-1 | TRBV19 | . | TRBD2 | CASSIDGTIYNEQFF | TGTGCCAGTAGTATAGATGGGACTATATACAATGAGCAGTTCTTC
TRBJ2-1 | TRBV10-3 | . | TRBD2 | CAIRGVASGFRSYNEQFF | TGTGCCATCAGAGGGGTCGCTAGCGGCTTCCGCTCCTACAATGAGCAGTTCTTC
TRBJ2-7 | TRBV7-2 | . | . | CASSPLGREFYEQYF | TGTGCCAGCAGTCCGTTAGGACGGGAGTTCTACGAGCAGTACTTC
TRBJ2-6 | TRBV18 | . | TRBD1 | CASSQAGGSGANVLTF | TGTGCCAGCTCACAGGCAGGGGGCTCTGGGGCCAACGTCCTGACTTTC
TRBJ2-5 | TRBV11-3 | once | . | CASSFGVGETQYF | TGTGCCAGCAGCTTCGGGGTCGGGGAGACCCAGTACTTC
TRBJ1-1 | TRBV10-3 | . | . | CAISGSTEAFF | TGTGCCATCAGTGGTAGCACTGAAGCTTTCTTT
TRBJ2-7 | TRBV6-5 | . | . | CASTRTPDYEQYF | TGTGCCAGCACCAGGACACCGGATTACGAGCAGTACTTC
TRBJ2-7 | TRBV15 | once | . | CATSRNRASYEQYF | TGTGCCACCAGCAGAAACAGGGCCTCCTACGAGCAGTACTTC
TRBJ1-2 | TRBV6-5 | . | . | CASSYSTGGRAWGYTF | TGTGCCAGCAGTTACTCGACTGGAGGTCGGGCTTGGGGCTACACCTTC
TRBJ2-2 | TRBV6-4 | . | TRBD1 | CASISRTGVTGELFF | TGTGCCAGCATCTCCCGGACAGGGGTCACCGGGGAGCTGTTTTTT
TRBJ2-7 | TRBV6-1 | . | . | CASSEDMGGLYEQYF | TGTGCCAGCAGTGAAGACATGGGGGGGCTCTACGAGCAGTACTTC
TRBJ2-5 | TRBV7-9 | . | . | CASSHGASGYETQYF | TGTGCCAGCAGCCATGGGGCGAGTGGGTACGAGACCCAGTACTTC
TRBJ2-3 | TRBV6-5 | . | . | CASSDQGITTDTQYF | TGTGCCAGCAGCGACCAGGGGATAACCACAGATACGCAGTATTTT
TRBJ2-1 | TRBV6-5 | . | TRBD1 | CASRYRDRGGWEQFF | TGTGCCAGCAGGTACCGGGACAGGGGAGGTTGGGAGCAGTTCTTC
TRBJ2-2 | TRBV18 | . | TRBD2 | CASEGTSGANTGELFF | TGTGCCAGCGAGGGGACTAGCGGCGCGAACACCGGGGAGCTGTTTTTT
TRBJ1-4 | TRBV16 | once | . | CASSHSGLNEKLFF | TGTGCCAGCAGCCACTCAGGGCTGAATGAAAAACTGTTTTTT
TRBJ2-3 | TRBV4-1 | once | TRBD2 | CASSQGPRGRTSGSTDTQYF | TGCGCCAGCAGCCAAGGCCCGAGGGGTAGGACTAGCGGGAGCACAGATACGCAGTATTTT
TRBJ2-5 | TRBV5-6 | . | TRBD2 | CASSLSGSQTQYF | TGTGCCAGCAGCCTTAGCGGGAGCCAGACCCAGTACTTC
TRBJ1-4 | TRBV5-1 | . | . | CASSLIGGNEKLFF | TGCGCCAGCAGCTTGATAGGCGGAAATGAAAAACTGTTTTTT
TRBJ2-7 | TRBV9 | once | . | CASSPNRVPYEQYF | TGTGCCAGCAGCCCCAACAGGGTCCCCTACGAGCAGTACTTC
TRBJ1-4 | TRBV7-9 | . | . | CASSYAGGASEKLFF | TGTGCCAGCAGCTACGCCGGGGGGGCGAGTGAAAAACTGTTTTTT
TRBJ2-3 | TRBV6-5 | . | . | CASGPADTQYF | TGTGCCAGCGGGCCCGCAGATACGCAGTATTTT
TRBJ1-5 | TRBV6-2/TRBV6-3 | . | . | CASSSDRTLNPQHF | TGTGCCAGCAGTTCCGACAGGACCCTCAACCCCCAGCATTTT
TRBJ1-2 | TRBV6-5 | . | TRBD1 | CASSYSDRVFGYTF | TGTGCCAGCAGTTACTCGGACAGGGTTTTTGGCTACACCTTC
TRBJ2-7 | TRBV27 | . | TRBD1 | CASSLWQGAVEQYF | TGTGCCAGCAGTTTATGGCAGGGGGCGGTCGAGCAGTACTTC
TRBJ1-6 | TRBV5-1 | . | . | CASSLEPLNSPLHF | TGCGCCAGCAGCTTGGAACCGCTAAATTCACCCCTCCACTTT
TRBJ2-7 | TRBV5-1 | . | TRBD1 | CASSRDRADEQYF | TGCGCCAGCAGCAGGGACAGGGCTGACGAGCAGTACTTC
TRBJ2-5 | TRBV5-1 | . | . | CASSFGQGNGETQYF | TGCGCCAGCAGCTTCGGGCAGGGGAATGGAGAGACCCAGTACTTC
TRBJ1-6 | TRBV7-2 | few | TRBD1 | CASSPHRDRVNSPLHF | TGTGCCAGCAGCCCTCACCGGGACAGGGTCAATTCACCCCTCCACTTT
TRBJ2-7 | TRBV11-2 | . | TRBD2 | CASSDPGLAGVEQYF | TGTGCCAGCAGCGACCCGGGCCTAGCGGGAGTAGAGCAGTACTTC
TRBJ2-1 | TRBV9 | . | . | CASSVEPSSDEQFF | TGTGCCAGCAGCGTAGAACCTAGCAGCGATGAGCAGTTCTTC
TRBJ2-5 | TRBV11-1 | . | TRBD1 | CASSPNRGRQETQYF | TGTGCCAGCAGCCCGAACAGGGGGCGTCAAGAGACCCAGTACTTC
TRBJ2-7 | TRBV10-3 | . | TRBD1 | CAISGDRTPSYEQYF | TGTGCCATCAGTGGGGACAGGACCCCCTCCTACGAGCAGTACTTC
TRBJ2-7 | TRBV2 | . | TRBD1 | CASRAGQGSGEQYF | TGTGCCAGCAGGGCCGGACAGGGCAGCGGCGAGCAGTACTTC
TRBJ2-1 | TRBV19 | once | TRBD2 | CASSRWEGHNEQFF | TGTGCCAGTAGTAGGTGGGAGGGCCATAATGAGCAGTTCTTC
TRBJ2-7 | TRBV7-2 | . | . | CASSLVGGAESYEQYF | TGTGCCAGCAGCTTAGTTGGAGGGGCCGAGTCCTACGAGCAGTACTTC
TRBJ2-3 | TRBV11-2 | . | . | CASSSHSPPGWLPEDF | TGTGCCAGCAGCTCACATAGCCCCCCGGGGTGGTTGCCGGAGGATTTT